Listed below are T cell receptor beta chains from one sample, sequenced in a study of Graves' ophthalmopathy and Graves' hyperthyroidism. A single record per CDR3 protein comes from TCRdb applying MiXCR to the multiplex PCR reads. Among over 650,000 distinct CDR3 sequences listed, more than 40% were seen once. The sequencing input was peripheral blood. Receptor source: an adult man with Graves' ophthalmopathy. CDR3s include the opening cysteine and the closing phenylalanine or tryptophan. The D gene is left open where the match is weak. Only part of the rows carry a size: once, few, many, or a class if the clone is expanded.

v_gene: TRBV9
len: 15
d_gene: TRBD1
abundance: few
j_gene: TRBJ1-2
CDR3aa: CASSETGEGHYGYTF
CDR3nt: TGTGCCAGCAGCGAAACAGGGGAAGGTCACTATGGCTACACCTTC

v_gene: TRBV4-1
len: 15
d_gene: TRBD2
abundance: once
j_gene: TRBJ2-7
CDR3aa: CASSQAAGAVYKQYF
CDR3nt: TGCGCCAGCAGCCAAGCAGCGGGAGCAGTTTACAAGCAGTACTTC

v_gene: TRBV9
len: 14
d_gene: NA
abundance: NA
j_gene: TRBJ2-7
CDR3aa: CASSFARDAYVQYF
CDR3nt: TGTGCCAGCAGCTTCGCCAGGGACGCCTACGTGCAGTACTTC

v_gene: TRBV25-1
len: 15
d_gene: NA
abundance: NA
j_gene: TRBJ1-2
CDR3aa: CASSARDGANYGYTF
CDR3nt: TGTGCCAGCAGTGCTAGGGACGGAGCGAACTATGGCTACACCTTC

v_gene: TRBV7-2
len: 14
d_gene: TRBD2
abundance: NA
j_gene: TRBJ2-5
CDR3aa: CASSLVAGQEAQYF
CDR3nt: TGTGCCAGCAGCTTAGTAGCGGGACAAGAGGCCCAGTACTTC

v_gene: TRBV7-2
len: 15
d_gene: NA
abundance: many
j_gene: TRBJ2-7
CDR3aa: CASSPVANTGYEQYF
CDR3nt: TGTGCCAGCAGCCCAGTGGCTAACACAGGCTACGAGCAGTACTTC

v_gene: TRBV7-9
len: 12
d_gene: NA
abundance: many
j_gene: TRBJ1-4
CDR3aa: CASSFTGEKLFF
CDR3nt: TGTGCCAGCAGCTTCACTGGTGAAAAACTGTTTTTT

v_gene: TRBV25-1
len: 14
d_gene: TRBD1
abundance: many
j_gene: TRBJ1-2
CDR3aa: CASSARGTAYGYTF
CDR3nt: TGTGCCAGCAGTGCTAGAGGGACAGCCTATGGCTACACCTTC

v_gene: TRBV27
len: 15
d_gene: NA
abundance: NA
j_gene: TRBJ1-1
CDR3aa: CASSFRGQLYTEAFF
CDR3nt: TGTGCCAGCAGTTTTCGGGGGCAGCTGTACACTGAAGCTTTCTTT

v_gene: TRBV11-2
len: 16
d_gene: NA
abundance: NA
j_gene: TRBJ1-3
CDR3aa: CASSQGGTGPPSTIYF
CDR3nt: TGTGCCAGCAGCCAGGGAGGCACAGGGCCCCCGAGCACCATATATTTT

v_gene: TRBV2
len: 12
d_gene: TRBD2
abundance: many
j_gene: TRBJ2-7
CDR3aa: CASRGTTYEQYF
CDR3nt: TGTGCCAGCAGGGGGACTACCTACGAGCAGTACTTC

v_gene: TRBV7-2
len: 14
d_gene: NA
abundance: few
j_gene: TRBJ2-3
CDR3aa: CASSLRQGTDTQYF
CDR3nt: TGTGCCAGCAGCTTACGGCAGGGGACAGATACGCAGTATTTT

v_gene: TRBV24-1
len: 13
d_gene: NA
abundance: few
j_gene: TRBJ2-3
CDR3aa: CATSDFTPDTQYF
CDR3nt: TGTGCCACCAGTGATTTCACCCCAGATACGCAGTATTTT

v_gene: TRBV27
len: 15
d_gene: TRBD1
abundance: few
j_gene: TRBJ1-3
CDR3aa: CASSLTGVAGNTIYF
CDR3nt: TGTGCCAGCAGTTTAACAGGGGTGGCTGGAAACACCATATATTTT

v_gene: TRBV20-1
len: 12
d_gene: NA
abundance: NA
j_gene: TRBJ1-2
CDR3aa: CSARWDNYGYTF
CDR3nt: TGCAGTGCTAGGTGGGACAACTATGGCTACACCTTC

v_gene: TRBV19
len: 14
d_gene: NA
abundance: many
j_gene: TRBJ1-6
CDR3aa: CASSRGQPNSPLHF
CDR3nt: TGTGCCAGTAGTAGGGGCCAGCCTAATTCACCCCTCCACTTT

v_gene: TRBV7-8
len: 18
d_gene: TRBD2
abundance: many
j_gene: TRBJ2-7
CDR3aa: CASSETLAGGPGLSEQYF
CDR3nt: TGTGCCAGCAGCGAGACCCTAGCGGGAGGGCCGGGTCTCTCCGAGCAGTACTTC

v_gene: TRBV2
len: 12
d_gene: NA
abundance: NA
j_gene: TRBJ2-7
CDR3aa: CASSDTDYEQYF
CDR3nt: TGTGCCAGCAGTGATACAGACTACGAGCAGTACTTC

v_gene: TRBV7-2
len: 14
d_gene: NA
abundance: few
j_gene: TRBJ1-2
CDR3aa: CASSGNTGVYGYTF
CDR3nt: TGTGCCAGCAGTGGGAACACCGGGGTATATGGCTACACCTTC

v_gene: TRBV15
len: 15
d_gene: TRBD1
abundance: NA
j_gene: TRBJ2-7
CDR3aa: CATSSSPGQNYEQYF
CDR3nt: TGTGCCACCAGCTCGTCTCCGGGACAGAACTACGAGCAGTACTTC

v_gene: TRBV2
len: 15
d_gene: NA
abundance: few
j_gene: TRBJ1-1
CDR3aa: CASRPTRNSNTEAFF
CDR3nt: TGTGCCAGCAGACCCACCAGAAACTCTAACACTGAAGCTTTCTTT

v_gene: TRBV9
len: 14
d_gene: NA
abundance: few
j_gene: TRBJ2-5
CDR3aa: CASSPPPVQETQYF
CDR3nt: TGTGCCAGCTCACCACCTCCCGTCCAAGAGACCCAGTACTTC

v_gene: TRBV30
len: 12
d_gene: NA
abundance: NA
j_gene: TRBJ2-5
CDR3aa: CAWSLGAETQYF
CDR3nt: TGTGCCTGGAGTCTGGGAGCTGAGACCCAGTACTTC